Each of the 14 T cell receptor beta chains below was sequenced from the same sample in a study of T cells in Graves' hyperthyroidism and ophthalmopathy. It was RNA transcripts that yielded the amplified TCR beta CDR3 regions. First-round RT-PCR targeting the TCR CDR3 was performed with the HTBI primer set. TCRdb re-called the multiplex PCR reads with MiXCR, one entry per CDR3 protein. The data contain 450,000 to 500,000 distinct CDR3 sequences, approximately 23% of them singletons. Sequenced: blood. Receptors were obtained from a woman between 70 and 85 years old with Graves' ophthalmopathy.

The gene calls are TRBV18 and TRBJ2-2; D ambiguous. Trimming took 0 bases from V and 4 from J, leaving 12 bases between them. There are 16 residues in the CDR3. Germline CDR1 is KGHSH and CDR2 is LQKENI. CDR3 nucleotides: TGTGCCAGCTCACCACCGGTTCAACGCACCACCGGGGAGCTGTTTTTT. It is translated as CASSPPVQRTTGELFF.

This clonotype was detected a few times. This chain uses TRBV19 with TRBJ2-2, with D perhaps TRBD1 (5 bases). Trimming left V 7 bases short and J 0 bases short, with 9 bases between. The CDR3 extends over 14 amino acids. Per the germline V gene, CDR1 is LNHDA and CDR2 is SQIVND (reference sequence). Written as DNA, the CDR3 is TGTGCCAGTAATCCAGGGACGAACACCGGGGAGCTGTTTTTT. Protein product: CASNPGTNTGELFF.

This clonotype was seen at least ten times. The chain carries TRBV11-1 and TRBJ2-1; D unresolved. Trimming removed 1 base at V and 8 bases at J, with 15 bases between. CDR3 length equals 15 residues. CDR1 and CDR2 from the germline V gene are SGHAT and FQDESV (reference sequence). CDR3 loop: CASSLDGKLGDEQFF. The CDR3 DNA follows: TGTGCCAGCAGCTTAGACGGTAAACTGGGCGATGAGCAGTTCTTC.

This clonotype was observed at least ten times. CDR3 residues: CASSDIGPGQNTEAFF. CDR3 bases: TGTGCCAGCAGTGATATAGGCCCTGGACAGAACACTGAAGCTTTCTTT. The V and J genes are TRBV2 and TRBJ1-1; tentative D call: TRBD1 (5 bases). V lost 3 bases and J lost 1, with 15 bases in between. The germline V gene has CDR1 SNHLY and CDR2 FYNNEI. This CDR3 spans 16 amino acids. Full variable domain (remainder filled in from reference TRBV2 and TRBJ1-1): EPEVTQTPSHQVTQMGQEVILRCVPISNHLYFYWYRQILGQKVEFLVSFYNNEISEKSEIFDDQFSVERPDGSNFTLKIRSTKLEDSAMYFCASSDIGPGQNTEAFFGQGTRLTVV.

In its sample, this clonotype was seen a few times. The chain uses TRBV20-1 and TRBJ1-5; 8 nucleotides agree with TRBD1. The germline V gene encodes CDR1 DFQATT and CDR2 SNEGSKA (reference sequence). The CDR3 is 12 amino acids. After removal of 6 bases from V and 6 bases from J, the junction contained 4 bases not matched to a gene. The CDR3: CSAGQGRQPQHF. CDR3 nucleotide sequence: TGCAGTGCCGGACAGGGTCGTCAGCCCCAGCATTTT.

The chain is built from TRBV19 and TRBJ1-5; no clear D. CDR1 is LNHDA and CDR2 is SQIVND in the germline V gene (reference sequence). The CDR3 is made up of 15 amino acids. V lost 6 bases, J lost 4 bases, and 16 bases lay in between. The CDR3 DNA reads as TGTGCCAGTAGGGAAGGCGGGGTCGGAAATCAGCCCCAGCATTTT. Protein: CASREGGVGNQPQHF.

This clonotype was detected once. This chain uses TRBV19 with TRBJ1-2, with 7 positions matching TRBD1. The CDR3 loop spans 14 amino acids. CDR1 LNHDA and CDR2 SQIVND come from the germline V gene (reference sequence). V was clipped by 7 bases and J by 2 bases; unmatched bases: 7. Written as DNA, the CDR3 is TGTGCCAGTACCTCGGACAGGATCAACTATGGCTACACCTTC. It codes for CASTSDRINYGYTF.

The rearrangement joins TRBV19 to TRBJ1-5; TRBD1 agrees at 9 bases. Germline CDR1 and CDR2: LNHDA and SQIVND (reference sequence). V shed 4 bases and J 4 bases; nucleotides not matched to a gene: 5. The CDR3 extends over 15 amino acids. CDR3 nucleotide sequence: TGTGCCAGTAGTACGGGGGACAGGGTAAATCAGCCCCAGCATTTT. As protein: CASSTGDRVNQPQHF.

This clonotype has only a few counts. CDR3 amino acids: CSAITRSSYEQYF. The DNA of the CDR3 is TGCAGTGCTATCACTAGGTCCTCCTACGAGCAGTACTTC. The chain links TRBV20-1 to TRBJ2-7, with D perhaps matching TRBD2 (5 bases). V dropped 4 bases and J dropped 0 bases, with 10 bases sitting between them. CDR1 DFQATT and CDR2 SNEGSKA come from the germline V gene (reference sequence). The CDR3 has 13 amino acids.

This clonotype was detected ten times or more. V usage is TRBV20-1 and J usage is TRBJ1-2; D remains unclear. Trimming shortened V by 3 bases and J by 4 bases, and 9 bases separated the two germline ends. Germline loops: CDR1 DFQATT, CDR2 SNEGSKA (reference sequence). The CDR3 has 12 amino acids. CDR3: CSASELSYGYTF. The CDR3 DNA reads as TGCAGTGCTAGTGAATTGAGCTATGGCTACACCTTC.

The chain recombines TRBV7-2 with TRBJ2-7; 8 bases match TRBD2. CDR1 and CDR2 (germline): SGHTA, FQGNSA. The trim removed 6 bases at V and 6 bases at J, leaving 10 bases unmatched. The CDR3 totals 14 residues. This CDR3 reads CASSRRGAQVEQYF. Here the CDR3 DNA reads TGTGCCAGCAGTCGGCGGGGGGCGCAAGTCGAGCAGTACTTC.

This clonotype appeared many times. The genes are TRBV12-3 or TRBV12-4 and TRBJ2-7, with 11 bases lining up with TRBD2. Losses at the gene ends were 1 base for V and 0 bases for J; bases not matched to a gene: 8. The CDR3 extends over 18 amino acids. CDR3 nucleotides: TGTGCCAGCAGTTTAGGTCAGACTAGCGGGGTGAGCTCCTACGAGCAGTACTTC. This codes for CASSLGQTSGVSSYEQYF.

This clonotype showed up just a few times. The chain recombines TRBV20-1 with TRBJ1-2, with a possible D match to TRBD1 (5 bases). The V end was cut by 4 bases, the J end by 2 bases, with 8 bases between. CDR1 is DFQATT, CDR2 SNEGSKA, per germline (reference sequence). The length of the CDR3 is 12 residues. This chain's CDR3 is CSAIDSNYGYTF. The CDR3, as DNA: TGCAGTGCTATTGACAGCAACTATGGCTACACCTTC.

The chain combines TRBV2 with TRBJ2-1; TRBD2 agrees at 14 bases. This CDR3 comprises 16 residues. Germline V gives CDR1 SNHLY, CDR2 FYNNEI. J lost 6 bases, V lost 9 bases, and 10 bases had no gene match. CDR3 sequence reads: CASRLAGGPGGNEQFF. CDR3 nucleotide sequence: TGTGCCAGTCGACTAGCGGGAGGGCCGGGTGGCAATGAGCAGTTCTTC.